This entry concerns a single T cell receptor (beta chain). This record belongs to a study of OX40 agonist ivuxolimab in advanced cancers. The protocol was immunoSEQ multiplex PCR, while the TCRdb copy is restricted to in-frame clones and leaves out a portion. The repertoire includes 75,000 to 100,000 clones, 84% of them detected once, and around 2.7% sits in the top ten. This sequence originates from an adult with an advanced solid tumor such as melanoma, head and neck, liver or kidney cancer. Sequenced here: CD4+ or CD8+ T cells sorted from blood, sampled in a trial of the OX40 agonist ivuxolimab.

The CDR3 DNA reads as TGTGCCAGCAGCTTAGAAGGAGACACTGAAGCTTTCTTT. Translation gives CASSLEGDTEAFF. The chain has TRBV11-1 and TRBJ1-1; D gene ambiguous. The CDR3 consists of 13 residues. Trimming shortened V by 1 base and J by 3 bases, and 6 bases separated the two germline ends. Germline CDR1 SGHAT, CDR2 FQDESV (reference sequence).